The clone carrying this T cell receptor beta chain was seen only a few times. Its antigen is not identified. CDR3 length: 13 residues. V gave up 3 bases and J gave up 10 bases, with 15 bases separating them. CDR1 is MDHEN, CDR2 SYDVKM, per germline. The entry originates in a study of cytomegalovirus exposure and HLA in healthy donors. Study observations and caveats: Association of roughly 17,000 TCR beta sequences with HLA alleles was found at 0.05 false discovery rate in a later analysis. As was reported, the classifier diagnosed cytomegalovirus status with high specificity and sensitivity. In a later analysis, HLA-associated beta chains showed higher expansion and lower generation probabilities than comparable chains.

With 60 Vbeta and 13 Jbeta primers, the PCR was carried out. Clones were read by immunoSEQ multiplex PCR, and TCRdb kept only the in-frame ones, dropping some. Altogether 100,000 to 150,000 clones are present, around 80% being singletons, with the ten largest covering less than 2%. The gene calls are TRBV28 and TRBJ1-1, with D perhaps matching TRBD1 (5 bases). The clonotype comes from a woman between 45 and 65 years old in good health and CMV-seronegative. Sequenced: PBMCs. This chain's CDR3 is CASSFRGKVGAFF. CDR3 DNA: TGTGCCAGCAGTTTTCGGGGGAAGGTCGGAGCTTTCTTT.